What follows are 17 T cell receptor beta chains derived from one specimen sequenced in a study of cytomegalovirus exposure and HLA in healthy donors. Libraries were prepared by immunoSEQ multiplex PCR; TCRdb keeps only in-frame clonotypes and omits some of them. The sample consists of some 130,000 clones, about 80% of them appearing once. Material: PBMCs. These receptors were collected from a man between 25 and 39 years old in good health and CMV-seropositive.

This chain links TRBV5-1 with TRBJ1-2; perhaps TRBD1 as D (5 bases). This CDR3 is built from 14 residues. The V end lost 4 bases, the J end lost 1 base, and 11 bases lay between the germline ends. Germline assignment: CDR1 SGHRS and CDR2 YFSETQ. This CDR3 reads CASSPAGVNYGYTF. The CDR3 coding sequence is TGCGCCAGCAGCCCTGCGGGGGTTAACTATGGCTACACCTTC. Full variable domain (missing parts from reference TRBV5-1 and TRBJ1-2): KAGVTQTPRYLIKTRGQQVTLSCSPISGHRSVSWYQQTPGQGLQFLFEYFSETQRNKGNFPGRFSGRQFSNSRSEMNVSTLELGDSALYLCASSPAGVNYGYTFGSGTRLTVV.

The gene calls are TRBV9 and TRBJ2-7, with 7 bases aligning to TRBD1. The junction had 9 bases not matched to a gene; V was cut back by 0 bases and J by 3 bases. Germline loops: CDR1 SGDLS, CDR2 YYNGEE. This CDR3 spans 16 amino acids. CDR3 sequence: CASSVDSGAGGYEQYF. The DNA for the CDR3 is TGTGCCAGCAGCGTAGACTCCGGGGCAGGGGGCTACGAGCAGTACTTC.

V gene TRBV7-9 combines with J gene TRBJ1-2, with 11 nucleotides matching TRBD1. J gave up 2 bases and V 6 bases, and 5 bases lay outside the gene matches. CDR1 is SEHNR and CDR2 is FQNEAQ in the germline V gene (reference sequence). The CDR3 length is 15 residues. This chain's CDR3 is CASRGTGGSNYGYTF. The CDR3 coding sequence is TGTGCCAGCAGAGGGACAGGGGGATCCAACTATGGCTACACCTTC.

The rearrangement links TRBV19 to TRBJ1-1; possible D gene TRBD1, 5 bases. The germline gives CDR1 LNHDA, CDR2 SQIVND (reference sequence). V was cut by 5 bases and J by 6 bases, with 16 bases left in between. CDR3 length: 14 amino acids. The CDR3 nucleotides read TGTGCCAGTAGTCAATACTCGACAGCACCTGAAGCTTTCTTT. Translated, it gives CASSQYSTAPEAFF.

The V call is TRBV10-1, the J call TRBJ2-3, with D tentatively TRBD2 (6 bases). The CDR3 is made up of 15 amino acids. V was trimmed by 0 bases and J by 5 bases, leaving 12 bases between them. CDR1 and CDR2 from the germline V gene are WNHNN and SYGVQD (reference sequence). The CDR3 DNA is TGCGCCAGCAGTGAGTCGAGGGAGGATGAAGATACGCAGTATTTT. Its translation: CASSESREDEDTQYF.

This chain uses TRBV15 with TRBJ1-5; no clear D gene. V shed 2 bases and J shed 0 bases, with 20 bases lying between them. This CDR3 comprises 19 residues. Germline loops: CDR1 LNHNV, CDR2 YYDKDF (reference sequence). CDR3 nucleotides: TGTGCCACCAGCAGACTTATCCGCGGAGTCCCTTATAGCAATCAGCCCCAGCATTTT. Translation gives CATSRLIRGVPYSNQPQHF.

Written as DNA, the CDR3 is TGTGCCAGCAGTTACGGGACAGGGCACAACGGGGAGCTGTTTTTT. Encoded protein: CASSYGTGHNGELFF. The genes are TRBV6-5 and TRBJ2-2, with 9 bases lining up with TRBD1. The CDR3 length is 15 residues. The germline CDR1 and CDR2 sequences are MNHEY and SVGAGI. Trimming took 2 bases from V and 7 from J; bases not matched to a gene: 5.

The genes are TRBV4-1 and TRBJ1-2, with unresolved D. The CDR3 length is 14 residues. Trimming pared 4 bases from V and 2 bases from J, leaving 11 bases between. In germline, CDR1 is MGHRA, CDR2 YSYEKL. CDR3 in DNA: TGCGCCAGCAGCCCGACTCGACTGAACTATGGCTACACCTTC. It translates to CASSPTRLNYGYTF.

This chain links TRBV19 with TRBJ2-5, with 7 bases matching TRBD2. Germline V CDR1 and CDR2: LNHDA, SQIVND (reference sequence). This CDR3 is 14 amino acids long. With 8 bases clipped from V and 5 bases from J, the junction kept 11 bases outside the gene matches. The CDR3 nucleotides read TGTGCCAGTCCGTGGTGCGGGAGAAGGGAGACCCAGTACTTC. Its protein product is CASPWCGRRETQYF.

This clone was counted between two and nine times. The chain is built from TRBV25-1 and TRBJ2-7, with 8 bases fitting TRBD1. This CDR3 has 14 amino acids. V lost 5 bases to trimming and J lost 4 bases; unmatched junction nucleotides: 7. Per the germline V gene, CDR1 is MGHDK and CDR2 is SYGVNS. The CDR3 is CASSLLDREYEQYF. The DNA for the CDR3 is TGTGCCAGCAGTTTGCTGGACAGGGAATACGAGCAGTACTTC.

The chain recombines TRBV7-2 with TRBJ2-1; possible D gene TRBD2, 6 bases. The V end lost 5 bases, the J end lost 9 bases, and 23 bases lay between the germline ends. This CDR3 has 16 amino acids. Germline lookup yields CDR1 SGHTA and CDR2 FQGNSA. In nucleotides, the CDR3 is TGTGCCAGCAGCCCTAAGGCGGGACTTAGGATGGGTGAGCAGTTCTTC. It codes for CASSPKAGLRMGEQFF.

The chain combines TRBV5-1 with TRBJ2-3, with 9 bases matching TRBD1. V shed 3 bases and J 3 bases; nucleotides not matched to a gene: 5. The CDR3 is 15 residues long. Germline V CDR1 and CDR2: SGHRS, YFSETQ. The CDR3 DNA is TGCGCCAGCAGCTCGGGACAGGGCTGGACAGATACGCAGTATTTT. Protein sequence: CASSSGQGWTDTQYF.

J is TRBJ1-5 and V is TRBV4-1, with D uncertain. CDR1 is MGHRA, CDR2 YSYEKL, per germline. This CDR3 region has 13 residues. The V gene lost 0 bases and the J gene lost 7 bases, with 7 bases spanning the gap. This chain's CDR3 is CASSQDRGQPQHF. CDR3 nucleotide sequence: TGCGCCAGCAGCCAAGACCGAGGGCAGCCCCAGCATTTT.

V is TRBV27 and J is TRBJ2-2; a possible D gene is TRBD1 (6 bases). The CDR3 extends over 16 amino acids. Trimming stripped 5 bases from V and 6 bases from J, with 19 bases between. Germline V gene lookup returns CDR1 MNHEY and CDR2 SMNVEV (reference sequence). The chain's CDR3 is CASSPTPPTGPGELFF. CDR3 DNA: TGTGCCAGCAGTCCTACGCCTCCTACAGGGCCCGGGGAGCTGTTTTTT.

This chain uses TRBV7-2 with TRBJ1-4, with a weak D call TRBD1 (5 bases). The CDR3 covers 14 residues. Per the germline V gene, CDR1 is SGHTA and CDR2 is FQGNSA. Trimming shortened V by 2 bases and J by 6 bases, and 10 bases separated the two germline ends. For the CDR3, the DNA is TGTGCCAGCAGCTTACGGGGGGTTGATGAAAAACTGTTTTTT. Translating gives CASSLRGVDEKLFF.

V is TRBV29-1 and J is TRBJ1-2; TRBD1 might be the D (6 bases). V dropped 0 bases and J dropped 3 bases, with 17 bases sitting between them. The CDR3 is 16 amino acids. CDR1 is SQVTM and CDR2 is ANQGSEA in the germline V gene. As DNA, the CDR3 is TGCAGCGTTGAAGATCACCCGGGACACAGCTACTATGGCTACACCTTC. Translated: CSVEDHPGHSYYGYTF.

The chain couples TRBV4-1 to TRBJ1-2; tentative D call: TRBD1 (5 bases). This CDR3 has 16 amino acids. CDR1 and CDR2 (germline): MGHRA, YSYEKL. The V gene lost 0 bases and the J gene lost 0 bases, with 11 bases spanning the gap. CDR3 region: CASSQDGAETNYGYTF. CDR3 nucleotides: TGCGCCAGCAGCCAAGATGGGGCAGAGACTAACTATGGCTACACCTTC.